This T cell receptor (beta chain) was sequenced for a study of T cell responses to AZD1222 COVID-19 vaccine. General study findings and limits: Seropositive status at baseline applied to only 5 to 7 AZD1222 recipients. Donors, mostly white British, included more females; clonal diversity was possibly underestimated.

To note about this clone: Its target is not known.

From germline, CDR1 is MGHRA and CDR2 YSYEKL. Trimming cost V 0 bases and J 6 bases, with 3 bases left between them. The CDR3 sequence is 13 residues long. This table comes from immunoSEQ multiplex PCR, and its TCRdb copy is limited to in-frame clones, with some not included. The sample lists approximately 74,000 clones, about 84% occurring once. This TCR derives from an adult in good health. Specimen: peripheral blood, collected on day 0 of AZD1222 vaccination. The rearrangement joins TRBV4-1 to TRBJ1-6; no definite D call. The CDR3 reads CASSQDLNSPLHF. For the CDR3, the DNA is TGCGCCAGCAGCCAAGATCTTAATTCACCCCTCCACTTT.